Sequencing of this T cell receptor (beta chain) was carried out in a study of blood T cells in healthy people across ages. This clonotype has more than one count but fewer than ten. The junction departs from the called germline gene at one end, perhaps through a read error. This CDR3 has 18 amino acids. CDR1 and CDR2 from the germline V gene are MNHEY and SVGEGT. Combining a sample-barcoded 5' primer with a J-beta primer mix, a second PCR ran for about 7 to 11 cycles. Via MiXCR, TCRdb re-called the 5' RACE reads, giving one row per CDR3 protein. The sample yields hundreds of thousands of distinct CDR3 sequences, about 42% seen once. Every sample had a minimum of 6.5 million PBMCs isolated.

The chain employs TRBV6-2 or TRBV6-3 and TRBJ1-4; unclear D gene. Sequencing used blood. The sequence was obtained from a man aged 60-69 years in good health. Here the CDR3 DNA reads TGTGCCAGCAGTTACTCGAATTCCGGCGGGCAGTTAGATGAAAAGCTGTTTTTT. It yields the protein CASSYSNSGGQLDEKLFF.